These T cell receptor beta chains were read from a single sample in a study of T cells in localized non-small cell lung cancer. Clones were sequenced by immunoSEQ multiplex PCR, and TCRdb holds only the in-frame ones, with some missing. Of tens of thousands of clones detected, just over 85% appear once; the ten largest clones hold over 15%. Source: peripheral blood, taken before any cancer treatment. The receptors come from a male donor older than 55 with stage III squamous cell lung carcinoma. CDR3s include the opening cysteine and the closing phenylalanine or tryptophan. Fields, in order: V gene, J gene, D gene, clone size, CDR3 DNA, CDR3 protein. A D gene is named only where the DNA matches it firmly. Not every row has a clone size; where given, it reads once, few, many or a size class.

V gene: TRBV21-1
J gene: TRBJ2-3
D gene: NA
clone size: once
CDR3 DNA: TGTGCCAGCAGCTCATGGTCGGCGGCTAGCGGAAACACAGATACGCAGTATTTT
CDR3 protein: CASSSWSAASGNTDTQYF

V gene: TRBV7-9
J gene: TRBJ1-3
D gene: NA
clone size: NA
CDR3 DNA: TGTGCCAGCAGGCCGCTCTCTGGAAACACCATATATTTT
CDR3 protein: CASRPLSGNTIYF

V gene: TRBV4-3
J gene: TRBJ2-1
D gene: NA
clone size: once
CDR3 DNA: TGCGCCAGCAGCCCACGGACGGGGGCGGCCTACAATGAGCAGTTCTTC
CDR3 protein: CASSPRTGAAYNEQFF

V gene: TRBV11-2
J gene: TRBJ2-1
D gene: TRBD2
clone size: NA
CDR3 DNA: TGTGCCAGCAGCTTAGATGGACTAGCTTTGAATGAGCAGTTCTTC
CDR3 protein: CASSLDGLALNEQFF

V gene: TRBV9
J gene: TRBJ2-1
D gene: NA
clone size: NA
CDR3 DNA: TGTGCCAGCAGCGTAGGCGGCGGGCCAAATGAGCAGTTCTTC
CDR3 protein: CASSVGGGPNEQFF

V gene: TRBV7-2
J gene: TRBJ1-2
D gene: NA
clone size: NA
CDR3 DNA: TGTGCCAGCAGTACAGTATCGGCCGTGGGTGGCTACACCTTC
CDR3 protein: CASSTVSAVGGYTF

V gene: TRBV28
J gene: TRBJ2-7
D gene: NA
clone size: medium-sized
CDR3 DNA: TGTGCCAGCAGTCCCCGGCCAGATAGCTCCTACGAGCAGTACTTC
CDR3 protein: CASSPRPDSSYEQYF

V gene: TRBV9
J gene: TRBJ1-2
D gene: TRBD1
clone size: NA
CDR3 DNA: TGTGCCAGCAGCGCGGACAGGGGGCAAGGCTACACCTTC
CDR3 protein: CASSADRGQGYTF

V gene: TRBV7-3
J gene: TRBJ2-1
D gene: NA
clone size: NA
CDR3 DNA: TGTGCCAGCAGCTTAGATCAGGGGGGCAATGAGCAGTTCTTC
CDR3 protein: CASSLDQGGNEQFF

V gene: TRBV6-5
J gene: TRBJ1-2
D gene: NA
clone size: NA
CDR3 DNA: TGTGCTAGCACCAAGGGGGAGGGGGTCTATGGCTACACCTTC
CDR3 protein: CASTKGEGVYGYTF

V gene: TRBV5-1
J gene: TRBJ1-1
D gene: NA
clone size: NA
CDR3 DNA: TGCGCCAGCAGCTTGATAGAAGGGGGGACTGAAGCTTTCTTT
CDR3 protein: CASSLIEGGTEAFF

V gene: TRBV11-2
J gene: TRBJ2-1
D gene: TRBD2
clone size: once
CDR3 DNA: TGTGCCAGCAGCTTCGGGGGAGGGCCGAGCAATGAGCAGTTCTTC
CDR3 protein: CASSFGGGPSNEQFF

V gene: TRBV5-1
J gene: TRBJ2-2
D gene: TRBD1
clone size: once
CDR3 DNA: TGCGCCAGCAGCTTGAGACAGGGTGAATTTGCCGGGGAGCTGTTTTTT
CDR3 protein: CASSLRQGEFAGELFF

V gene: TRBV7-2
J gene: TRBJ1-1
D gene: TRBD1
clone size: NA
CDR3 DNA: TGTGCCAGCAGCCCCTCAGGGGGCGGTTTCGGTGAAGCTTTCTTT
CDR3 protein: CASSPSGGGFGEAFF

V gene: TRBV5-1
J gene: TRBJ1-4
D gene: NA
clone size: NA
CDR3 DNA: TGCGCCAGCAGCTTCCCTGCAGGGCGGCTGTTTTTT
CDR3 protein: CASSFPAGRLFF

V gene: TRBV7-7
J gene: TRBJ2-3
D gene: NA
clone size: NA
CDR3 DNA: TGTGCCAGCAGCTCCGATACCGCAGATACGCAGTATTTT
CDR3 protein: CASSSDTADTQYF

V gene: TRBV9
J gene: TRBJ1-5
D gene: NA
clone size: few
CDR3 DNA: TGTGCCAGCAGCGAAGGGACTCGCAATCAGCCCCAGCATTTT
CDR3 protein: CASSEGTRNQPQHF

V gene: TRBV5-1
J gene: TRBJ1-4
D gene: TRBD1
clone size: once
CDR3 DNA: TGCGCCAGCAGCTTGGGACAGGGTTTAGGAACTAATGAAAAACTGTTTTTT
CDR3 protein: CASSLGQGLGTNEKLFF

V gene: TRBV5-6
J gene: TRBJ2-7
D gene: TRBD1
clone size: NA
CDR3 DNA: TGTGCCAGCAGCTCGTACTTAGACCGGGACAGTGGATCCTACGAGCAGTACTTC
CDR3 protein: CASSSYLDRDSGSYEQYF

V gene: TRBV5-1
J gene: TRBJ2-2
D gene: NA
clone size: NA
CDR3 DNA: TGCGCCAGCAGCTTCACCACTCCCATAAACACCGGGGAGCTGTTTTTT
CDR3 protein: CASSFTTPINTGELFF

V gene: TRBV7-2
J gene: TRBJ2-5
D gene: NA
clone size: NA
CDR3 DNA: TGTGCCAGCAGCCCCCGACAAACCAATTCCCAAGAGACCCAGTACTTC
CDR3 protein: CASSPRQTNSQETQYF

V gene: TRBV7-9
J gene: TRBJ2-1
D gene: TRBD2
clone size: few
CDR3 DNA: TGTGCCAGCAGCTTGGCTAGCGGGTACAATGAGCAGTTCTTC
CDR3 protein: CASSLASGYNEQFF

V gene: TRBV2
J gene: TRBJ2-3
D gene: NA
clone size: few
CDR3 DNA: TGTGCCCCCAGGCTGGACGCGGATACGCAGTATTTT
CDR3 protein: CAPRLDADTQYF

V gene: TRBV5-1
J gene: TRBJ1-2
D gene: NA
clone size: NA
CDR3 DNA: TGCGCCAGCAGCTTGGGACAGCAAACGAGTAACTATGGCTACACCTTC
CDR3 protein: CASSLGQQTSNYGYTF

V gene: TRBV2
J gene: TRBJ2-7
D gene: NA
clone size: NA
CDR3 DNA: TGTGCCAGCAGTCAGGGACCGCCATCCTACGAGCAGTACTTC
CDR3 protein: CASSQGPPSYEQYF

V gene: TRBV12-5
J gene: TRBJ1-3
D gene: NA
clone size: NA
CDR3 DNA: TGTGCTAGTGGTTTGCCTCACCGGAGCTCTGGAAACACCATATATTTT
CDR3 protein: CASGLPHRSSGNTIYF

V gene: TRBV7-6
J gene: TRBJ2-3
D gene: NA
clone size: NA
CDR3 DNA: TGTGCCAGCAGCTCCTTGGGAGCGGGTCGCACAGATACGCAGTATTTT
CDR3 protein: CASSSLGAGRTDTQYF

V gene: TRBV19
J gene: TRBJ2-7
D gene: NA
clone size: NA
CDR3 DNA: TGTGCCAGTAGTGAGCCGGGGGTCTCCTACGAGCAGTACTTC
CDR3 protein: CASSEPGVSYEQYF

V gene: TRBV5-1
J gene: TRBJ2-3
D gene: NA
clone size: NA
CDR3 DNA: TGCGCCAGCAGCAGAAACCCGACGGGAGCGTCGTCAGATACGCAGTATTTT
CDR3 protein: CASSRNPTGASSDTQYF

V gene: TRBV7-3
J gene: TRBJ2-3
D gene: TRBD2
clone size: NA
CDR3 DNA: TGTGCCAGCAGCTCGGGGACTAGCGGTAGCACAGATACGCAGTATTTT
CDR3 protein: CASSSGTSGSTDTQYF

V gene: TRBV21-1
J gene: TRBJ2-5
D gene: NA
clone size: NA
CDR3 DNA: TGTGCCAGCAGCAAAGAACAGGGGTACCAAGAGACCCAGTACTTC
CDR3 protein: CASSKEQGYQETQYF

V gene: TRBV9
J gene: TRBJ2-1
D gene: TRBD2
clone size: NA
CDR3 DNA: TGTGCCAGCAGCGTGACACTAGCGGGGCTTCAGAATGAGCAGTTCTTC
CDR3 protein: CASSVTLAGLQNEQFF

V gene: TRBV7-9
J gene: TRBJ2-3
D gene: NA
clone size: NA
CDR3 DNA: TGTGCCAGCAGCTTTGATATTACGGGTACGCAGTATTTT
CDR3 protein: CASSFDITGTQYF

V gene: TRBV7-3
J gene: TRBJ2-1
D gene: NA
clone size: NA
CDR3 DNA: TGTGCCAGCAGCTCCTCTGGGGGGATTGCCTACAATGAGCAGTTCTTC
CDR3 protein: CASSSSGGIAYNEQFF

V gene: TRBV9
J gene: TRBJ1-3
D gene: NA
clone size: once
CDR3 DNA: TGTGCCAGCAGCGTAGTGGGAGGAAACACCATATATTTT
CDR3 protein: CASSVVGGNTIYF

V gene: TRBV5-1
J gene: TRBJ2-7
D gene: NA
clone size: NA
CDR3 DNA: TGCGCCAGCAGCTTGGTCCGATCGCGGGGGCTCTCCTACGAGCAGTACTTC
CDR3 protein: CASSLVRSRGLSYEQYF

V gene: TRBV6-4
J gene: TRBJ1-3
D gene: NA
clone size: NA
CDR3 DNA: TGTGCCAGCAGTGAATCTGTCGGAAACACCATATATTTT
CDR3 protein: CASSESVGNTIYF

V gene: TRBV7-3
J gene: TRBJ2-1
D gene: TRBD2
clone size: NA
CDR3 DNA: TGTGCCAGCACTAGCGGGGGGGCATACAATGAGCAGTTCTTC
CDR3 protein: CASTSGGAYNEQFF

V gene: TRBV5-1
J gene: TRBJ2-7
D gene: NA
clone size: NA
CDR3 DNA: TGCGCCAGCAGCTTGACGGGGGACTACGAGCAGTACTTC
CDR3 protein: CASSLTGDYEQYF

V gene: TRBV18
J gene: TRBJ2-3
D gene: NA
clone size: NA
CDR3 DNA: TGTGCCAGCTCACCATTCCCGAAGGGTTCCGATACGCAGTATTTT
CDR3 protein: CASSPFPKGSDTQYF

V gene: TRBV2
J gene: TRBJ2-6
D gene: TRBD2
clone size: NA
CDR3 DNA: TGTGCCAGCAGTGACCTCGGCCTAGCGGGGACCTCTGGGGCCAACGTCCTGACTTTC
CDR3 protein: CASSDLGLAGTSGANVLTF

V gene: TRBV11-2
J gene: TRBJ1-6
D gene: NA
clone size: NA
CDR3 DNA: TGTGCCAGCAGCTACAGACCCAATTCACCCCTCCACTTT
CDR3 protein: CASSYRPNSPLHF

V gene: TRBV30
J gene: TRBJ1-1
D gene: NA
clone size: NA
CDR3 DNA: TGTGCCTGGAGTGACGGGAACACTGAAGCTTTCTTT
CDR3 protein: CAWSDGNTEAFF

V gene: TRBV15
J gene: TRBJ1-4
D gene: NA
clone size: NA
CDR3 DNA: TGTGCCACCAGCAGAGATCGGGGGGCTAATGAAAAACTGTTTTTT
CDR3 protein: CATSRDRGANEKLFF

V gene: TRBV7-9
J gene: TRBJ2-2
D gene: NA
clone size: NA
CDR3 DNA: TGTGCCAGCAGCTTTTTTACGAACACCGGGGAGCTGTTTTTT
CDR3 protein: CASSFFTNTGELFF

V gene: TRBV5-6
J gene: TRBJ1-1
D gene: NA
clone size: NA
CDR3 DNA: TGTGCCAGCAGCTTGGCAGGCGTATCTGAAGCTTTCTTT
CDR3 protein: CASSLAGVSEAFF

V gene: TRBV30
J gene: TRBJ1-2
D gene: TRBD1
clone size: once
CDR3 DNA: TGTGCCTGGAGCAGATTCGTAGGGGGCGGGATTGGCTACACCTTC
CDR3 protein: CAWSRFVGGGIGYTF

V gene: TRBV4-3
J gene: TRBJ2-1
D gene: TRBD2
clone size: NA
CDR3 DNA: TGCGCCAGCAGCCAAGATCCCCTAGCGGGGTACAATGAGCAGTTCTTC
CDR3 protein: CASSQDPLAGYNEQFF

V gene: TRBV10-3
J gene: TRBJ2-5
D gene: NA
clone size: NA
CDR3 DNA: TGTGCCATCAGTGAGTACGGGCAAGGGTCCCAAGAGACCCAGTACTTC
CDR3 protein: CAISEYGQGSQETQYF

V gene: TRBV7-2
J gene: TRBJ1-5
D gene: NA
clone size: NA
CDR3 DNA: TGTGCCAGCAGCTTAGTAACGGGTTCCCAGCCCCAGCATTTT
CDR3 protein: CASSLVTGSQPQHF

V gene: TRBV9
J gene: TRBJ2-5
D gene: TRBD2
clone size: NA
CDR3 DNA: TGTGCCAGCAGCGTATCCGGGACTACCCAAGAGACCCAGTACTTC
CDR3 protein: CASSVSGTTQETQYF

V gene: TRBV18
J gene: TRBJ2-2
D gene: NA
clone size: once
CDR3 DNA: TGTGCCAGCTCACCACAGAGGGCGGTCACCGGGGAGCTGTTTTTT
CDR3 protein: CASSPQRAVTGELFF

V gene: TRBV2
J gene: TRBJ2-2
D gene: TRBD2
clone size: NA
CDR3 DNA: TGTGCCAGCAGGGGACTAGGATCCGGGGAGCTGTTTTTT
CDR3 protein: CASRGLGSGELFF

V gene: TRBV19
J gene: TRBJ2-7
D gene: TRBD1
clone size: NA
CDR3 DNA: TGTGCCAGTAGTATCCAGGGGGCGGTCGAGCAGTACTTC
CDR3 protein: CASSIQGAVEQYF

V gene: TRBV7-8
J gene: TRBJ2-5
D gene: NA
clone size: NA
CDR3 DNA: TGTGCCAGCAGCTCAAGTAGGGTGTACCAAGAGACCCAGTACTTC
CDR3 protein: CASSSSRVYQETQYF

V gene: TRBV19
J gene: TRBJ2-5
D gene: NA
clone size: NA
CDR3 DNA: TGTGCCAGTAGTATCCGTGAGAGGGAGACCCAGTACTTC
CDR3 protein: CASSIRERETQYF

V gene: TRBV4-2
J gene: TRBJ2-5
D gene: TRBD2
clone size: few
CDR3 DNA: TGTGCCAGCAGCCAAGAGTGGACGGGGGGTAGAAAGACCCAGTACTTC
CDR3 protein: CASSQEWTGGRKTQYF

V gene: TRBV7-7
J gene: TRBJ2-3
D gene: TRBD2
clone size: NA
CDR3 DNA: TGTGCCAGCAGCTTAGGTAGCGGGGGCGCAGATACGCAGTATTTT
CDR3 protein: CASSLGSGGADTQYF

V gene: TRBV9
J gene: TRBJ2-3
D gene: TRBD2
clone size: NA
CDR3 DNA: TGTGCCAGCAAGCCCCGGGACGGGAGGAGCACAGATACGCAGTATTTT
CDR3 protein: CASKPRDGRSTDTQYF

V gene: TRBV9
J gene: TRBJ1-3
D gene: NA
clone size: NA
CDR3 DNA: TGTGCCAGCAGCGTACAGGGGAACAGGGGAAACACCATATATTTT
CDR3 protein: CASSVQGNRGNTIYF